What follows is one TCR beta chain and its context. Antigen: not known. With 60 Vbeta and 13 Jbeta primers, the PCR was carried out. Here immunoSEQ multiplex PCR was the method, and the copy in TCRdb shows in-frame clones only, minus some. The sample shows roughly 130,000 clones, 70% to 85% of them seen only once. This specimen comes from a study of cytomegalovirus exposure and HLA in healthy donors. Whole-study context: HLA-typed donors contributed approximately 86 million unique TCRs, which were held in an early data release. Findings and caveats of the study: A later analysis associated some 16,000 TCR beta sequences with HLA alleles at a 0.05 false discovery rate.

The CDR3 is 15 residues long. At sampling all donors were nominally healthy, likely with unrecorded immune exposures. Sequencing used PBMCs. This TCR was recovered from a boy younger than 18 in good health and CMV-seronegative. J is TRBJ1-1 and V is TRBV1; the D call of TRBD1 is as the table states it, not checked on the DNA. TRBV1 is designated a pseudogene. In DNA form, the CDR3 reads TGCACCAGCAGCCAAAAGGGGTGGGAGAACACTGAAGCTTTCTTT. It yields the protein CTSSQKGWENTEAFF.